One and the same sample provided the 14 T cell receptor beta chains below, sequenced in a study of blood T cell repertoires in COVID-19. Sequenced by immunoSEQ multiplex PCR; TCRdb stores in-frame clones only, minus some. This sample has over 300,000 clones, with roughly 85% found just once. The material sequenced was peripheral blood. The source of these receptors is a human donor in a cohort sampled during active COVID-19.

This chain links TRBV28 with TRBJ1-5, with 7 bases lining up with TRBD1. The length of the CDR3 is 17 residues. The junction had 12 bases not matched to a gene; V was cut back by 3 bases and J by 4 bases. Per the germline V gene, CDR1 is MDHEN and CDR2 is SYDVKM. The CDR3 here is CASSFVQGGLGNQPQHF. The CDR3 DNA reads TGTGCCAGCAGTTTCGTTCAGGGGGGACTAGGGAATCAGCCCCAGCATTTT.

This chain's CDR3 is CASSLVGGTYEQYF. The DNA of the CDR3 is TGTGCCAGCAGCTTAGTTGGCGGGACCTACGAGCAGTACTTC. The chain links TRBV7-8 to TRBJ2-7; D perhaps matches TRBD2 (6 bases). Germline V gives CDR1 SGHVS, CDR2 FQNEAQ. Trimming cost V 1 base and J 2 bases, with 9 bases left between them. This CDR3 has 14 residues. Combining the CDR3 with reference TRBV7-8 and TRBJ2-7 gives the whole variable domain GAGVSQSPRYKVAKRGQDVALRCDPISGHVSLFWYQQALGQGPEFLTYFQNEAQLDKSGLPSDRFFAERPEGSVSTLKIQRTQQEDSAVYLCASSLVGGTYEQYFGPGTRLTVT.

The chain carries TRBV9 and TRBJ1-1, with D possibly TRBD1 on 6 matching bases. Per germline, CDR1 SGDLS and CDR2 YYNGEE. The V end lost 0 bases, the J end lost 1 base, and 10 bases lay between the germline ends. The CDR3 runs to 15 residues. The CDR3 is CASSVGNRANTEAFF. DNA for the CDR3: TGTGCCAGCAGCGTAGGGAACAGGGCGAACACTGAAGCTTTCTTT. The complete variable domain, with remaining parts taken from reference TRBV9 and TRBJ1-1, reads DSGVTQTPKHLITATGQRVTLRCSPRSGDLSVYWYQQSLDQGLQFLIQYYNGEERAKGNILERFSAQQFPDLHSELNLSSLELGDSALYFCASSVGNRANTEAFFGQGTRLTVV.

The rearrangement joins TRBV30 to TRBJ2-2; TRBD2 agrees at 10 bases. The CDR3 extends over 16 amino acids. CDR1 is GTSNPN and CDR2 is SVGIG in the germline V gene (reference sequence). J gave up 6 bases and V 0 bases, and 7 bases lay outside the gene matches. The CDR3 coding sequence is TGTGCCTGGAGTGTAGCGGGAGGGGGAATGGCCGGGGAGCTGTTTTTT. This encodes CAWSVAGGGMAGELFF.

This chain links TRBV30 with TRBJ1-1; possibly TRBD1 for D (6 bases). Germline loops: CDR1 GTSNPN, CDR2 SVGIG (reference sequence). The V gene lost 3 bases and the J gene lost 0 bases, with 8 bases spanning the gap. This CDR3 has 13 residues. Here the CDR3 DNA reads TGTGCCTGGAGAGGACAGATGAACACTGAAGCTTTCTTT. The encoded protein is CAWRGQMNTEAFF.

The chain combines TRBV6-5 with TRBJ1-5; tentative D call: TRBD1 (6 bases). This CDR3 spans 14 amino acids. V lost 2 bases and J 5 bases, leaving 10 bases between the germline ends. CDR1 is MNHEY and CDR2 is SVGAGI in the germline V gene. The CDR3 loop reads CASSYLRGDQPQHF. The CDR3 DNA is TGTGCCAGCAGTTACCTCAGGGGAGATCAGCCCCAGCATTTT.

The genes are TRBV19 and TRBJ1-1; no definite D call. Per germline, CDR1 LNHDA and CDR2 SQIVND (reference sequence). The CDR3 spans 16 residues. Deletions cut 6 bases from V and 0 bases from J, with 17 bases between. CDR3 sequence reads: CASRALDGGMNTEAFF. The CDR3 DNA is TGTGCCAGTAGGGCTCTCGATGGAGGGATGAACACTGAAGCTTTCTTT.

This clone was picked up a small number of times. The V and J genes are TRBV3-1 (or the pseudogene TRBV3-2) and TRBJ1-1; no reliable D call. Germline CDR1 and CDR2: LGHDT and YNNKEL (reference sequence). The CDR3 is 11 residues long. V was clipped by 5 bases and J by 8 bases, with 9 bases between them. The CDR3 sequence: CASSMTGEAFF. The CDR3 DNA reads TGTGCCAGCAGCATGACGGGGGAAGCTTTCTTT.

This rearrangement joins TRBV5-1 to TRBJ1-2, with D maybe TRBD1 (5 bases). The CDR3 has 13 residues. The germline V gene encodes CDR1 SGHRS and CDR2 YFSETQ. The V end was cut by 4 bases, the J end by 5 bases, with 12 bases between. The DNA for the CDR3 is TGCGCCAGCAGCCCAAAGGGGCCATATGGCTACACCTTC. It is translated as CASSPKGPYGYTF. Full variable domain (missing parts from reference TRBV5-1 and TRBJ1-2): KAGVTQTPRYLIKTRGQQVTLSCSPISGHRSVSWYQQTPGQGLQFLFEYFSETQRNKGNFPGRFSGRQFSNSRSEMNVSTLELGDSALYLCASSPKGPYGYTFGSGTRLTVV.

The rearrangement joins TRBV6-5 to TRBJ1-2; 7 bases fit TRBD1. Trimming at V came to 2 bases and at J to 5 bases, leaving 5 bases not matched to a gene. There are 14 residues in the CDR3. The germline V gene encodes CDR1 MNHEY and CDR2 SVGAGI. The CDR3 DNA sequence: TGTGCCAGCAGTTACGCAACAGGGGATTATGGCTACACCTTC. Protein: CASSYATGDYGYTF.

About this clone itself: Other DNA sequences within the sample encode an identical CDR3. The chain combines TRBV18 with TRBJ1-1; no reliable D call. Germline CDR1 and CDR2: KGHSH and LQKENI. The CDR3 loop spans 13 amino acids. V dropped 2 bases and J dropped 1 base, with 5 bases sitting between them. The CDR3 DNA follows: TGTGCCAGCTCACCAACAGCGAACACTGAAGCTTTCTTT. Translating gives CASSPTANTEAFF.

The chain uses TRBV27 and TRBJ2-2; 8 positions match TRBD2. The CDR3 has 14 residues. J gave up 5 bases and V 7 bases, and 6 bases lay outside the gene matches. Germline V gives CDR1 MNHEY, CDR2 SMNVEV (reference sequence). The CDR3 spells CASTPREGTGELFF. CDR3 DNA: TGTGCCAGCACTCCCCGGGAGGGAACCGGGGAGCTGTTTTTT.

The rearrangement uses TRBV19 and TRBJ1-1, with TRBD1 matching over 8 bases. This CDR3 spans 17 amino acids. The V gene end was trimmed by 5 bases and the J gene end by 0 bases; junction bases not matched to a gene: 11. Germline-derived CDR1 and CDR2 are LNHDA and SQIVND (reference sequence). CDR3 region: CASSPRGLLGMNTEAFF. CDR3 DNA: TGTGCCAGTAGTCCCAGGGGGCTCTTGGGGATGAACACTGAAGCTTTCTTT.

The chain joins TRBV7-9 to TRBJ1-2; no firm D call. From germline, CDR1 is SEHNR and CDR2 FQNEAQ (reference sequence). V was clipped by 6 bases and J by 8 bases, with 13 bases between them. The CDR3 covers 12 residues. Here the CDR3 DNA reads TGTGCCAGCAGACCCGACCGCGGAGGCTACACCTTC. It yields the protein CASRPDRGGYTF.